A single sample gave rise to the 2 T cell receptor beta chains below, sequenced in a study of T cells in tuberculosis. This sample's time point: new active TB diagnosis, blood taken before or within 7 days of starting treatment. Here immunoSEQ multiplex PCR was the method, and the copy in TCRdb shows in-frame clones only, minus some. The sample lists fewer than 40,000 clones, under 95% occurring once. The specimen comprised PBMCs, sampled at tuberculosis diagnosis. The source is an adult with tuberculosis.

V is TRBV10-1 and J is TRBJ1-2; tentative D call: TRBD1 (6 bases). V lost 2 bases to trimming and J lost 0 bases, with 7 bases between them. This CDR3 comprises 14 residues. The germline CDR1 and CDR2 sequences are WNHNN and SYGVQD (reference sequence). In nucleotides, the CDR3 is TGCGCCAGCAGTGAGGGACAGTCTAACTATGGCTACACCTTC. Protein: CASSEGQSNYGYTF.

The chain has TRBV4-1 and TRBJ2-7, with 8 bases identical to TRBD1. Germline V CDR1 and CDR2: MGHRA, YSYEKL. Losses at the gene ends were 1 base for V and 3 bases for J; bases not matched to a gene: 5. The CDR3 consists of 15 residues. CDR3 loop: CASSQAAGTGYEQYV. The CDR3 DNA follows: TGCGCCAGCAGCCAAGCGGCTGGGACAGGCTACGAGCAGTACGTC.